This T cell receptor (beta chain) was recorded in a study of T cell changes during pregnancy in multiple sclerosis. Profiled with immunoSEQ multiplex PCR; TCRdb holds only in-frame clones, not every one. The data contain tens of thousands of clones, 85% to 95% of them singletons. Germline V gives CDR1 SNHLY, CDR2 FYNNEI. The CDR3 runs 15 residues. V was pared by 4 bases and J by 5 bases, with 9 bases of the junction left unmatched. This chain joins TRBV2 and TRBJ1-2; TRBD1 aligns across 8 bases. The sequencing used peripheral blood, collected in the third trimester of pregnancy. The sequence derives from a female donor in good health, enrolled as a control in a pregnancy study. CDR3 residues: CASSAGTGGGYGYTF. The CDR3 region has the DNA TGTGCCAGCAGTGCAGGAACAGGGGGTGGGTATGGCTACACCTTC.